Presented here are 14 T cell receptor beta chains from one specimen sequenced in a study of response to subunit inactivated influenza vaccine. One entry per CDR3 protein results from TCRdb running MiXCR on the RT-PCR reads. The table includes around 750,000 distinct CDR3 sequences, around 21% detected once. Sequenced here: PBMCs from blood, sampled 4 to 6 days after vaccination. These receptors were obtained from a man aged 45-65 years who received an inactivated influenza vaccine.

This clonotype has a count of ten or more. The genes are TRBV7-8 and TRBJ2-7; D possibly matches TRBD1 or TRBD2 (7 bases each). CDR1 is SGHVS, CDR2 FQNEAQ, per germline. CDR3 length: 15 residues. V was shortened by 4 bases and J by 1 base, with 14 bases between the two germline ends. The CDR3 DNA sequence: TGTGCCAGCAGCTCCGAAGCGGGACAGTCCTACGAGCAGTACTTC. This codes for CASSSEAGQSYEQYF.

This clonotype was seen only a few times. V gene TRBV27 combines with J gene TRBJ2-7; 8 bases align to TRBD2. The ends lost 5 bases at V and 4 bases at J; junction bases unmatched: 13. In germline, CDR1 is MNHEY, CDR2 SMNVEV (reference sequence). The CDR3 covers 16 residues. CDR3 amino acids: CASSPPAGANTYEQYF. The CDR3 nucleotides read TGTGCCAGCAGTCCCCCAGCGGGGGCGAATACTTACGAGCAGTACTTC.

This clonotype was seen a handful of times. V and J are TRBV9 and TRBJ2-7; D remains ambiguous. Germline values: CDR1 SGDLS, CDR2 YYNGEE. The CDR3 is 12 amino acids. V dropped 3 bases and J dropped 6 bases, with 10 bases sitting between them. The CDR3 sequence is CASSDGSREQYF. The CDR3 nucleotides read TGTGCCAGCAGCGATGGGTCTCGCGAGCAGTACTTC. Combining the CDR3 with reference TRBV9 and TRBJ2-7 gives the whole variable domain DSGVTQTPKHLITATGQRVTLRCSPRSGDLSVYWYQQSLDQGLQFLIQYYNGEERAKGNILERFSAQQFPDLHSELNLSSLELGDSALYFCASSDGSREQYFGPGTRLTVT.

This clonotype was seen only a few times. V is TRBV7-2 and J is TRBJ2-6; no reliable D call. In germline, CDR1 is SGHTA, CDR2 FQGNSA. The CDR3 length is 15 residues. V lost 4 bases and J lost 0, with 7 bases in between. CDR3 residues: CASSSAFSGANVLTF. The CDR3 region has the DNA TGTGCCAGCAGCTCCGCCTTCTCTGGGGCCAACGTCCTGACTTTC.

In this sample, this clonotype turned up many times. This sequence joins TRBV12-3 or TRBV12-4 and TRBJ2-3; a weak D match, TRBD2 (6 bases). The germline V and J ends were trimmed by 5 bases and 6 bases, with 18 bases remaining between them. This CDR3 region has 15 residues. CDR3 sequence (DNA): TGTGCCAGCAGTACTTCCAACCGGGGGTGGGATACGCAGTATTTT. It codes for CASSTSNRGWDTQYF.

As concerns this clonotype: A much bigger clone sits one base away, suggesting this may be a read error. The chain couples TRBV20-1 to TRBJ2-2, with D hard to call. Germline V CDR1 and CDR2: DFQATT, SNEGSKA (reference sequence). This CDR3 has 14 amino acids. Trimming took off 1 base at V and 4 bases at J, with 10 bases between the two ends. In DNA, the CDR3 is TGCAGTGCTAGAGGTAGGGAAGGCACCGGGGAGCTGTTTTTT. It translates to CSARGREGTGELFF.

The V gene is TRBV5-1, the J gene TRBJ2-3, with 13 positions matching TRBD2. The germline CDR1 and CDR2 sequences are SGHRS and YFSETQ. The CDR3 is 16 residues long. Trimming cost V 4 bases and J 2 bases; bases outside gene matches: 4. This CDR3 is CASSRGTSGNTDTQYF. CDR3 DNA sequence: TGCGCCAGCAGCAGAGGGACTAGCGGGAACACAGATACGCAGTATTTT.

Worth noting for this clonotype: A junction end diverges from the germline sequence, so it may reflect a read error. V gene TRBV2 combines with J gene TRBJ2-5; D possibly corresponds to TRBD2 (5 bases). CDR3 length equals 14 residues. Germline V gives CDR1 SNHLY, CDR2 FYNNEI. The CDR3 nucleotides read TGTGCCAGCAGCGAAGCTAGCAGGCGGGAGACCCAGTACTTC. This translates into CASSEASRRETQYF.

This clonotype has only a few counts. In DNA, the CDR3 is TGTGCCACCAGTGATTTGCGGGGGCCAGGCGAATACACCGGGGAGCTGTTTTTT. Its protein product is CATSDLRGPGEYTGELFF. The chain carries TRBV24-1 and TRBJ2-2, with D possibly being TRBD1 or TRBD2 (6 bases each). The CDR3 spans 18 residues. Germline loops: CDR1 KGHDR, CDR2 SFDVKD. With 0 bases removed from V and 3 bases from J, the gap between germline ends came to 16 bases.

The genes are TRBV28 and TRBJ2-1, with a possible D match to TRBD2 (6 bases). Germline values: CDR1 MDHEN, CDR2 SYDVKM. Trimming removed 2 bases from V and 6 bases from J, with 8 bases in between. This CDR3 contains 13 residues. The CDR3 DNA sequence: TGTGCCAGCAGTTTAAGGACTACCAATGAGCAGTTCTTC. This translates into CASSLRTTNEQFF.

This clonotype was detected many times. The chain employs TRBV5-6 and TRBJ2-2, with a weak D call TRBD2 (6 bases). The CDR3 spans 18 residues. V was trimmed by 4 bases and J by 0 bases, leaving 19 bases between them. CDR1 and CDR2 from the germline V gene are SGHDT and YYEEEE. The CDR3 sequence is CASSAEGRRRANTGELFF. CDR3 nucleotides: TGTGCCAGCAGCGCGGAGGGGAGACGTAGGGCGAACACCGGGGAGCTGTTTTTT.

This clonotype has only a few counts. The chain carries TRBV7-2 and TRBJ2-5, with a tentative D call TRBD2 (7 bases). With 8 bases removed from V and 2 bases from J, the gap between germline ends came to 9 bases. The CDR3 loop spans 12 amino acids. Germline V gene sequence: CDR1 SGHTA, CDR2 FQGNSA. CDR3 sequence: CASEGGQETQYF. The DNA for the CDR3 is TGTGCCAGCGAGGGGGGGCAAGAGACCCAGTACTTC.

The CDR3 coding sequence is TGTGCCAGCAGCCCTTGGAGTCTCGCGAACACCGGGGAGCTGTTTTTT. Amino acids: CASSPWSLANTGELFF. This chain uses TRBV4-2 with TRBJ2-2; unclear D gene. CDR1 and CDR2 from the germline V gene are LGHNA and YNFKEQ. Trimming removed 4 bases from V and 0 bases from J, with 12 bases in between. This CDR3 comprises 16 residues.

This clonotype turned up a few times. The rearrangement links TRBV11-1 to TRBJ2-7; 8 bases are a match to TRBD1. Trimming at V came to 5 bases and at J to 0 bases, leaving 15 bases not matched to a gene. The CDR3 is 18 amino acids. Germline loops: CDR1 SGHAT, CDR2 FQDESV (reference sequence). Here the CDR3 reads CASSRGDRRVYSSYEQYF. The CDR3 nucleotides read TGTGCCAGCAGCAGAGGGGACAGGAGAGTGTACAGCTCCTACGAGCAGTACTTC.